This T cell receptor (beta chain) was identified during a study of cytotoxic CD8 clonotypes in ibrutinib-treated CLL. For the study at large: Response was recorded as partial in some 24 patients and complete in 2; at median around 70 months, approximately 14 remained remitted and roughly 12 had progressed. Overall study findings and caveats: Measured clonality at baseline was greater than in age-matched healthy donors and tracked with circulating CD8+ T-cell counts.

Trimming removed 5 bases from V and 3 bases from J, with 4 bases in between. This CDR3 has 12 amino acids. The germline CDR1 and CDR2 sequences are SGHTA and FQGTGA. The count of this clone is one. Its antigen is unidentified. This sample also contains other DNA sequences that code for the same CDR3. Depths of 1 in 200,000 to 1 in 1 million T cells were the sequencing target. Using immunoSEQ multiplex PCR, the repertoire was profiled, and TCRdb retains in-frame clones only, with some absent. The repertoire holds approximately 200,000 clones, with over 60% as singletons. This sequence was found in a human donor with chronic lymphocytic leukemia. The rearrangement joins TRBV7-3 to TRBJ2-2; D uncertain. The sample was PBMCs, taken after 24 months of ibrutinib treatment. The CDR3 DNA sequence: TGTGCCAGCAGCCCCTACACCGGGGAGCTGTTTTTT. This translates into CASSPYTGELFF.